A selection of T cell receptor beta chains follows, all from one sample in a study of blood T cells in healthy people across ages. TCRdb called the 5' RACE reads again in MiXCR, with one record for every CDR3 protein. The sample gives more than 450,000 distinct CDR3 sequences, around 27% of which show up once; approximately 3.3% is in the top ten. The sample also formed part of further work on T cells of mothers and their children.

The material sequenced was blood. The source is a boy between 2 and 10 years old in good health. Each CDR3 is given with its conserved first and last residue. Fields, in order: clone size, J gene, V gene, D gene, CDR3 protein, CDR3 DNA. The D gene is left open where the match is weak. For some rows the clone size is stated as once, few or many, or as a class when expanded; others skip it.

NA TRBJ2-5 TRBV4-2 NA CASSQVAAQGQETQYF TGTGCCAGCAGCCAAGTCGCCGCGCAGGGCCAAGAGACCCAGTACTTC
NA TRBJ2-7 TRBV3-1 TRBD2 CASSQVSSGPYEQYF TGTGCCAGCAGCCAAGTGTCTAGCGGACCCTACGAGCAGTACTTC
NA TRBJ2-7 TRBV5-1 NA CASSLEVQGYEQYF TGCGCCAGCAGCTTGGAGGTTCAGGGGTACGAGCAGTACTTC
NA TRBJ1-5 TRBV12-5 NA CASGTASNQPQHF TGTGCTAGTGGGACGGCAAGCAATCAGCCCCAGCATTTT
NA TRBJ2-3 TRBV7-2 NA CASSSGNTDTQYF TGTGCCAGCAGTTCGGGAAACACAGATACGCAGTATTTT
NA TRBJ2-1 TRBV5-1 TRBD2 CASSFGGTSPFNEQFF TGCGCCAGCAGCTTTGGCGGGACTAGCCCTTTCAATGAGCAGTTCTTC
NA TRBJ2-4 TRBV6-6 NA CASSPMKEAKNIQYF TGTGCCAGCAGTCCTATGAAGGAGGCCAAAAACATTCAGTACTTC
once TRBJ2-3 TRBV5-1 NA CASSPQDGTQYF TGCGCCAGCAGCCCGCAGGACGGTACGCAGTATTTT
NA TRBJ1-1 TRBV19 TRBD1 CASSTGGRGTEAFF TGTGCCAGTAGTACAGGGGGCCGGGGTACTGAAGCTTTCTTT
NA TRBJ1-2 TRBV7-2 NA CASSSTRGKDYGYTF TGTGCCAGCAGTTCCACCCGGGGCAAAGACTATGGCTACACCTTC
NA TRBJ1-4 TRBV29-1 NA CSVVRAGNEKLFF TGCAGCGTTGTCCGGGCTGGTAATGAAAAACTGTTTTTT
NA TRBJ2-3 TRBV18 TRBD1 CASSSLEGGDTQYF TGTGCCAGCTCTTCACTGGAAGGGGGCGATACGCAGTATTTT
few TRBJ2-7 TRBV20-1 NA CSARVSGQGTGAGSYEQYF TGCAGTGCTAGAGTCAGTGGCCAGGGGACGGGCGCGGGATCCTACGAGCAGTACTTC
many TRBJ2-5 TRBV12-3/TRBV12-4 TRBD2 CASSLAGSWETQYF TGTGCCAGCAGTCTAGCGGGGTCATGGGAGACCCAGTACTTC
NA TRBJ2-1 TRBV12-3/TRBV12-4 TRBD2 CASSPGGGGGNEQFF TGTGCCAGCAGCCCGGGGGGGGGAGGGGGTAATGAGCAGTTCTTC
few TRBJ2-3 TRBV28 NA CASAGGATDTQYF TGTGCCAGCGCTGGCGGGGCCACAGATACGCAGTATTTT
NA TRBJ2-5 TRBV27 NA CASSSQGFQETQYF TGTGCCAGCAGTTCCCAGGGGTTCCAAGAGACCCAGTACTTC
few TRBJ2-5 TRBV27 NA CASSPLDVGETQYF TGTGCCAGCAGTCCCCTCGACGTGGGGGAGACCCAGTACTTC
few TRBJ1-2 TRBV12-3/TRBV12-4 TRBD1 CASSPGQGAVYGYTF TGTGCCAGCAGCCCCGGACAGGGGGCTGTCTATGGCTACACCTTC
once TRBJ2-4 TRBV7-9 NA CASSLGGTDIQYF TGTGCCAGCAGCTTGGGCGGGACCGACATTCAGTACTTC
NA TRBJ1-2 TRBV20-1 TRBD1 CSARTGRNYGYTF TGCAGTGCTAGGACAGGGAGGAACTATGGCTACACCTTC
NA TRBJ2-3 TRBV4-2 TRBD2 CASSQEGLAGVF TGTGCCAGCAGCCAAGAGGGACTAGCGGGAGTCTTT
few TRBJ1-2 TRBV29-1 NA CSVEDLYGYTF TGCAGCGTTGAAGATCTGTATGGCTACACCTTC
NA TRBJ1-1 TRBV12-3/TRBV12-4 NA CASTSQGNTEAFF TGTGCCAGCACCTCACAGGGTAACACTGAAGCTTTCTTT
few TRBJ2-2 TRBV7-9 NA CASSKGSLGTGELFF TGTGCCAGCAGCAAAGGGTCGTTGGGGACCGGGGAGCTGTTTTTT
NA TRBJ2-3 TRBV7-8 NA CASSLFLVGLASTDTQYF TGTGCCAGCAGCTTGTTCTTAGTTGGGCTCGCGAGCACAGATACGCAGTATTTT
few TRBJ2-3 TRBV7-2 TRBD2 CASSSPGRGGGRDTQYF TGTGCCAGCAGCTCTCCCGGGAGGGGCGGAGGCAGAGATACGCAGTATTTT
NA TRBJ2-3 TRBV7-3 TRBD2 CASSSGTSGGVNTQYF TGTGCCAGCAGCTCGGGGACTAGCGGGGGGGTGAATACGCAGTATTTT
few TRBJ2-4 TRBV27 TRBD1 CASSRTGFKNIQYF TGTGCCAGCAGTAGGACAGGGTTCAAAAACATTCAGTACTTC
NA TRBJ1-1 TRBV29-1 NA CSVARYTEAFF TGCAGCGTTGCCAGGTACACTGAAGCTTTCTTT
few TRBJ2-5 TRBV10-3 NA CAISDQETQYF TGTGCCATCAGTGACCAAGAGACCCAGTACTTC
many TRBJ2-3 TRBV2 NA CASSLRATDTQYF TGTGCCAGCAGTCTACGGGCGACGGATACGCAGTATTTT
NA TRBJ2-7 TRBV29-1 NA CSVGTDYSYEQYF TGCAGCGTGGGGACCGACTACTCCTACGAGCAGTACTTC